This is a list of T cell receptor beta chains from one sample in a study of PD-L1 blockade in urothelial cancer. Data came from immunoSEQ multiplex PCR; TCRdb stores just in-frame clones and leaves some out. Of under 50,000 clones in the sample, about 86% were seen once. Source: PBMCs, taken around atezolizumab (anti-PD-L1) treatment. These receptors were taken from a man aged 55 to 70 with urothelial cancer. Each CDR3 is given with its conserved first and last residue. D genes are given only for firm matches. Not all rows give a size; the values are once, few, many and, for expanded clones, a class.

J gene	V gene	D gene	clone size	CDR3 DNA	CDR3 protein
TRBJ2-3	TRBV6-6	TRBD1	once	TGTGCCACCGAACCTACAGGGGGTAGCACAGATACGCAGTATTTT	CATEPTGGSTDTQYF
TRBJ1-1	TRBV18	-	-	TGTGCCAGCTCACCTCTCAGGCCCAGCACTGAAGCTTTCTTT	CASSPLRPSTEAFF
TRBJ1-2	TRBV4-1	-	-	TGCGCCAGCAGCCAAGACACCAACAACCGACAGGTACTCTATGGCTACACCTTC	CASSQDTNNRQVLYGYTF
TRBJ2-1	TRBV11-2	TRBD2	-	TGTGCCAGCAGCCCACGACTAGCTTCCTACAATGAGCAGTTCTTC	CASSPRLASYNEQFF
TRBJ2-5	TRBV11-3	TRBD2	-	TGTGCCAGCAGCGCGACTAGCGGGAGGGCCGAGACCCAGTACTTC	CASSATSGRAETQYF
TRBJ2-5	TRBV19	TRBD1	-	TGTGCCAGTAGCTCGACAGGGCTCACCCAAGAGACCCAGTACTTC	CASSSTGLTQETQYF
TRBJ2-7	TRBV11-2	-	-	TGTGCCAGCAGTATACAGGGCTACGAGCAGTACTTC	CASSIQGYEQYF
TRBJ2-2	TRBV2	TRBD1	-	TGTGCCAGCGCGGGACAGGACTACACCGGGGAGCTGTTTTTT	CASAGQDYTGELFF
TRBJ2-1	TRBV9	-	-	TGTGCCAGCAGCGTTACGAGAGGCTCCTACAATGAGCAGTTCTTC	CASSVTRGSYNEQFF
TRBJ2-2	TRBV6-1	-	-	TGTGCCAGCAGCCCAGGACGGGAGTTCGGGGAGCTGTTTTTT	CASSPGREFGELFF
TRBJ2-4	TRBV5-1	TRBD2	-	TGCGCCAGCAGCTTCGTAGCGGGGGGCAAAAACATTCAGTACTTC	CASSFVAGGKNIQYF
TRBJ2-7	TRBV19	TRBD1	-	TGTGCCAGTAGTATAAAATGGACAGGTACCGCCTACGAGCAGTACTTC	CASSIKWTGTAYEQYF
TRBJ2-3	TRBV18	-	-	TGTGCCAGCTCACGACAGCCCAGGGAAACAGATACGCAGTATTTT	CASSRQPRETDTQYF
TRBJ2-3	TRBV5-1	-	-	TGCGCCAGCAGCTTGGGACTAGAAGGAATAGATACGCAGTATTTT	CASSLGLEGIDTQYF
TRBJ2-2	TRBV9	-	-	TGTGCCAGCAGCGTAGGAAGTGCTTCTATAGGGGAGCTGTTTTTT	CASSVGSASIGELFF
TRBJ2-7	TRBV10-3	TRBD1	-	TGTGCCATCAGTGAGTCGAAAGGGGGCGTGATCTACGAGCAGTACTTC	CAISESKGGVIYEQYF
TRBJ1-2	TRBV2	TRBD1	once	TGTGCCAGTTTAAAGGACGGGGACAGGGGGCGGAGTGGCTACACCTTC	CASLKDGDRGRSGYTF
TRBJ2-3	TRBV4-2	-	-	TGTGCCAGCAGCCAAGATCTCAGGGGATCGGCAGGTCGCACAGATACGCAGTATTTT	CASSQDLRGSAGRTDTQYF
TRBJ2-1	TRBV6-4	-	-	TGTGCCAGCAGTGGGACACCCTCGGGTTACAATGAGCAGTTCTTC	CASSGTPSGYNEQFF
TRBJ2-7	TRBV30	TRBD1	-	TGTGCCTGGAGGGTCACAGGGGGAGAGTACGAGCAGTACTTC	CAWRVTGGEYEQYF
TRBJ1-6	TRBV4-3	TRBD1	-	TGCGCCAGCAGCCAACTACAGGGGAATTCACCCCTCCACTTT	CASSQLQGNSPLHF
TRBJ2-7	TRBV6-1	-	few	TGTGCCAGCAGGAAGGATGGGGGGTCCTACGAGCAGTACTTC	CASRKDGGSYEQYF
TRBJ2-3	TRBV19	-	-	TGTGCCAGTAGTCTTACGAGGATTACTAGTGCCGATACGCAGTATTTT	CASSLTRITSADTQYF
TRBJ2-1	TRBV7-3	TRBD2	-	TGTGCCAGCAGCTTACTAGCGGGGGGATACAATGAGCAGTTCTTC	CASSLLAGGYNEQFF
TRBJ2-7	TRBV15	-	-	TGTGCCACCAGCAGAGGGCTGAACTCCTACGAGCAGTACTTC	CATSRGLNSYEQYF
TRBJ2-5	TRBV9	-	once	TGTGCCAGCAGTGATCGAGGGGGTTGGGAGACCCAGTACTTC	CASSDRGGWETQYF
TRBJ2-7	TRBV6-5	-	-	TGTGCCAGCAGTGAAAGGACAGTTCGCTACGAGCAGTACTTC	CASSERTVRYEQYF